The 14 T cell receptor beta chains given below trace back to one sample, sequenced in a study of OX40 agonist ivuxolimab in advanced cancers. Profiling relied on immunoSEQ multiplex PCR, and the TCRdb table lists in-frame clones only, not all of them. This table has approximately 82,000 clones, about four fifths appearing once. The specimen comprised CD4+ or CD8+ T cells sorted from blood, sampled in a trial of the OX40 agonist ivuxolimab. Receptors originate from an adult with an advanced solid tumor such as melanoma, head and neck, liver or kidney cancer.

The chain combines TRBV7-2 with TRBJ2-1; D call uncertain. CDR1 SGHTA and CDR2 FQGNSA come from the germline V gene. This CDR3 region has 11 residues. V gave up 4 bases and J gave up 12 bases, with 10 bases separating them. CDR3 loop: CASSSSLGQFF. DNA for the CDR3: TGTGCCAGCAGCTCCTCGCTGGGGCAGTTCTTC.

The chain links TRBV6-1 to TRBJ2-1; no reliable D call. Per germline, CDR1 MNHNS and CDR2 SASEGT. V dropped 3 bases and J dropped 0 bases, with 6 bases sitting between them. This CDR3 region has 14 residues. CDR3 coding DNA: TGTGCCAGCAGTGAGTCGAGCTCCTACAATGAGCAGTTCTTC. It codes for CASSESSSYNEQFF.

This clone occurred a few times. V usage is TRBV14 and J usage is TRBJ2-5; D perhaps matches TRBD1 (6 bases). This CDR3 comprises 15 residues. Trimming took off 1 base at V and 7 bases at J, with 16 bases between the two ends. The germline gives CDR1 SGHDN, CDR2 FVKESK. The CDR3 DNA is TGTGCCAGCAGCCAAGCCTCGAGCGGCAGGGGGACCCAGTACTTC. It is translated as CASSQASSGRGTQYF.

The chain has TRBV7-6 and TRBJ2-1; 8 positions agree with TRBD1. V lost 1 base and J lost 6; bases outside the gene matches: 8. The CDR3 sequence is 16 residues long. Germline-derived CDR1 and CDR2 are SGHVS and FNYEAQ. The CDR3 reads CASSLEDRQGRNEQFF. The CDR3, as DNA: TGTGCCAGCAGCTTAGAAGACAGACAGGGGCGCAATGAGCAGTTCTTC.

The chain links TRBV7-2 to TRBJ2-5, with 10 bases fitting TRBD1. Germline V gene data show CDR1 as SGHTA and CDR2 as FQGNSA. J gave up 4 bases and V 5 bases, and 4 bases lay outside the gene matches. This CDR3 has 14 residues. DNA of the CDR3: TGTGCCAGCAGCCCGGGACAGGGGAGAGAGACCCAGTACTTC. Protein sequence: CASSPGQGRETQYF.

The chain is built from TRBV5-1 and TRBJ1-2, with D possibly TRBD1 on 6 matching bases. CDR3 length: 15 residues. Germline V lookup: CDR1 SGHRS, CDR2 YFSETQ. The V end was cut by 0 bases, the J end by 4 bases, with 13 bases between. The CDR3 sequence: CASSLGTVGPYGYTF. The CDR3, as DNA: TGCGCCAGCAGCTTGGGGACAGTCGGACCCTATGGCTACACCTTC.

The CDR3 nucleotides are TGTGCCAGCAGTTACGTGCGGGGGTCCACAGATACGCAGTATTTT. This gives the protein CASSYVRGSTDTQYF. The chain links TRBV6-5 to TRBJ2-3; 7 bases fit TRBD2. J was trimmed by 2 bases and V by 2 bases; bases with no gene match: 4. Germline CDR1 reads MNHEY; CDR2 reads SVGAGI. CDR3 size: 15 residues.

The CDR3 region is CASTPATSGSGENIQYF. The CDR3 bases are TGCGCCAGCACCCCAGCGACTAGCGGGAGTGGGGAAAACATTCAGTACTTC. V is TRBV5-1 and J is TRBJ2-4; 12 nucleotides line up with TRBD2. The CDR3 has 17 residues. V trimming: 6 bases; J trimming: 5 bases; junction bases outside the gene matches: 12. Germline V gives CDR1 SGHRS, CDR2 YFSETQ.

The chain uses TRBV9 and TRBJ2-6, with D possibly TRBD1 on 6 matching bases. The V end was cut by 4 bases, the J end by 0 bases, with 14 bases between. Germline loops: CDR1 SGDLS, CDR2 YYNGEE. There are 17 residues in the CDR3. In nucleotides, the CDR3 is TGTGCCAGCAGCCCCTCGGGACAACTCTCTGGGGCCAACGTCCTGACTTTC. As protein: CASSPSGQLSGANVLTF.

Ten or more counts support this clone. The chain uses TRBV7-8 and TRBJ1-2, with a weak D call TRBD1 (5 bases). Germline assignment: CDR1 SGHVS and CDR2 FQNEAQ. V dropped 1 base and J dropped 8 bases, with 14 bases sitting between them. CDR3 size: 14 residues. The DNA of the CDR3 is TGTGCCAGCAGCTTAGGTCGGCAGGGAGGAGGCTACACCTTC. As protein: CASSLGRQGGGYTF.

This clone was counted a few times. The chain uses TRBV18 and TRBJ1-3; a possible D gene is TRBD1 (5 bases). The V end lost 3 bases, the J end lost 2 bases, and 17 bases lay between the germline ends. The CDR3 runs to 17 residues. Per the germline V gene, CDR1 is KGHSH and CDR2 is LQKENI. The CDR3 spells CASSPFGDSLTGNTIYF. The CDR3 coding sequence is TGTGCCAGCTCACCCTTTGGGGACTCTCTGACTGGAAACACCATATATTTT.

The chain links TRBV5-1 to TRBJ2-5; no reliable D call. The germline gives CDR1 SGHRS, CDR2 YFSETQ. V was clipped by 0 bases and J by 2 bases, with 11 bases between them. This CDR3 region has 15 residues. CDR3 sequence: CASSLGGLSQETQYF. The CDR3 coding sequence is TGCGCCAGCAGCTTGGGCGGTCTGAGTCAAGAGACCCAGTACTTC.

The J gene is TRBJ2-1, the V gene TRBV7-9, with TRBD2 matching over 9 bases. CDR1 and CDR2 (germline): SEHNR, FQNEAQ (reference sequence). Trimming at V came to 5 bases and at J to 10 bases, leaving 15 bases not matched to a gene. The CDR3 spans 16 residues. The CDR3 sequence: CASSPGGSGRSGEQFF. In DNA, the CDR3 is TGTGCCAGCAGCCCAGGGGGAAGCGGGAGGTCAGGGGAGCAGTTCTTC.

The table lists this clone with a few counts. J is TRBJ1-2 and V is TRBV21-1. TRBV21-1 is a documented pseudogene. The CDR3 has 12 residues. CDR3: CASSKVPYGYTF. CDR3 DNA: TGTGCCAGCAGCAAAGTGCCCTATGGCTACACCTTC.